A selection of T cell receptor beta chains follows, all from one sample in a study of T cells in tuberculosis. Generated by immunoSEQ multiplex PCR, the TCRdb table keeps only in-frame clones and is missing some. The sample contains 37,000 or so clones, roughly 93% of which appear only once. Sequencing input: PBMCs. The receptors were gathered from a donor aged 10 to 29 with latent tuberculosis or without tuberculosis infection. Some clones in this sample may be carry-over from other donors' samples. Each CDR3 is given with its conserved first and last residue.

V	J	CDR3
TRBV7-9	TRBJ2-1	CASSLALSGGPKNEQFF
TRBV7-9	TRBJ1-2	CASSSRTDLSGYGYTF
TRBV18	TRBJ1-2	CASSPLAGTRGYYTF
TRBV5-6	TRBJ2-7	CASSLGVTGSSYEQYF
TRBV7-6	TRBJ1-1	CASSFDSVSRAFF
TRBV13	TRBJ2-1	CASSFGTGGSDEQFF
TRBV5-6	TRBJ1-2	CASSLRSGANYGYTF
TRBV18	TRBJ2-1	CASSPGSGGYNEQFF
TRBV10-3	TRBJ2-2	CASLDRDTLSGELFF
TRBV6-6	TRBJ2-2	CASRQNTGELFF
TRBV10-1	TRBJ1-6	CASSQAWNSPLHF
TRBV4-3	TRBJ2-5	CASSQAEGAKTQYF
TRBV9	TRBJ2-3	CASSVDTSTDTQYF
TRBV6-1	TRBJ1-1	CASTLEGRGVTEAFF
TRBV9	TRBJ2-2	CASSRDRGPSNTGELFF
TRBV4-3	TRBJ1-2	CASSPGRGEGYTF
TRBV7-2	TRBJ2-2	CASNQREINTGELFF
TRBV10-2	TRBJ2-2	CASRDPGQGAAGELFF
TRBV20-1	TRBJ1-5	CSAPGQPQHF
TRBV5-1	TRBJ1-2	CASSLASGAGLKGYGYTF
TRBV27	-	CASSFLDTRYEQYF
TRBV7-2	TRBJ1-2	CASSLGSGPGDYGYTF
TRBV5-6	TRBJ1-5	CASSLLGAKNQPQHF
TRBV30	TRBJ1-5	CAWSRTDDQPQHF
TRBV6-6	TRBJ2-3	CASSYGGAQGDTQYF
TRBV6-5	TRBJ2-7	CASSYGREQYF
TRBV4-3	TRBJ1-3	CASSQKFYSGNTIYF
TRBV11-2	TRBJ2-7	CASSLTGTYEQYF
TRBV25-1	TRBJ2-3	CASSESRWQPTDTQYF
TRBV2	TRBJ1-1	CASSEDGANTEAFF
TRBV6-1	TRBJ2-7	CASRRGQKESYEQYF
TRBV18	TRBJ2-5	CASSPWASTRASETQYF
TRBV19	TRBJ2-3	CASSRGTDTQYF
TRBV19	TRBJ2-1	CASDRRDNEQFF
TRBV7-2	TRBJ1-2	CASSPGAGGNYGYTF
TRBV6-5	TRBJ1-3	CASSPDSSGNTIYF
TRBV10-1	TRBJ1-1	CASSGSRGPDLNTEAFF
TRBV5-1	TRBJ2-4	CASSLPGQGTTKNIQYF
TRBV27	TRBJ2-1	CASSLRAGGHNEQFF
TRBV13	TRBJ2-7	CASSFTGDEQYF
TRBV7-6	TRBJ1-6	CASSLATLTGNSPLHF
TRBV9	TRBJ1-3	CASSVTLASSGNTIYF